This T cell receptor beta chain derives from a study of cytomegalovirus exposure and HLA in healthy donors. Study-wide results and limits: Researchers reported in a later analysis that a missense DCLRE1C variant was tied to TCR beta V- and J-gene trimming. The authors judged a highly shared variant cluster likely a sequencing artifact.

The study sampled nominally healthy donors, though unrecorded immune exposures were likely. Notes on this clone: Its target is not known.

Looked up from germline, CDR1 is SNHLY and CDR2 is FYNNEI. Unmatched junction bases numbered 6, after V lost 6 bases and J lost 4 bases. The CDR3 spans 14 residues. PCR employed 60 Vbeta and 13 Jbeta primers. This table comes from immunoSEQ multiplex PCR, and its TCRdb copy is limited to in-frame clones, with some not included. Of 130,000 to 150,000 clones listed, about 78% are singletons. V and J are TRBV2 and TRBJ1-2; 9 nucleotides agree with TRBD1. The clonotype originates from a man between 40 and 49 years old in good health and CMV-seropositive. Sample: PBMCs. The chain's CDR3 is CASSLTGGGYGYTF. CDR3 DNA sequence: TGTGCCAGCAGCCTTACAGGGGGCGGCTATGGCTACACCTTC.